This note documents a single TCR beta chain sequence. This record belongs to a study of shared clonotypes between healthy human individuals. Combination of CD45RO+ cells with CCR7-negative CD45RA+ TemRA cells was used for CD8 memory. Per the original data handling: ImmunoSEQ only sent back junction sequences with no quality scores, so filtering was done differently. Data came from immunoSEQ multiplex PCR; TCRdb stores just in-frame clones and leaves some out. V, J and clone size are taken as reported in that table, and D and trimming were inferred from the DNA itself. The profile shows hundreds of thousands of clones, around 96% of them singletons. Between the trimmed V and J ends, which lost 4 bases and 10 bases, there was a span of 9 bases. Per the germline V gene, CDR1 is SGDLS and CDR2 is YYNGEE. The CDR3 spans 11 residues.

The specimen sequenced was memory CD8+ T cells sorted from blood. Subset indicated: CD45RO+ cells pooled with CCR7-negative TemRA cells. The rearrangement uses TRBV9 and TRBJ2-1; D unclear. This TCR derives from a man in his thirties or forties in good health. The CDR3, as DNA: TGTGCCAGCAGCCCGGGCCTCGAGCAGTTCTTC. This encodes CASSPGLEQFF. The full variable domain, rest sourced from reference TRBV9 and TRBJ2-1, is DSGVTQTPKHLITATGQRVTLRCSPRSGDLSVYWYQQSLDQGLQFLIQYYNGEERAKGNILERFSAQQFPDLHSELNLSSLELGDSALYFCASSPGLEQFFGPGTRLTVL.